A single sample is the source of the 24 T cell receptor beta chains below, sequenced in a study of blood T cell repertoires in COVID-19. Clones were sequenced by immunoSEQ multiplex PCR, and TCRdb holds only the in-frame ones, with some missing. The table shows over 300,000 clones, with more than 70% occurring only once. Sequencing input: peripheral blood. These receptors all stem from a man between 18 and 29 years old who had recovered from COVID-19.

The genes are TRBV11-2 and TRBJ2-3; D is unclear. The CDR3 length is 15 residues. V lost 5 bases, J lost 2 bases, and 14 bases lay in between. In germline, CDR1 is SGHAT, CDR2 FQNNGV. CDR3: CASSNTGSNTDTQYF. The DNA of the CDR3 is TGTGCCAGCAGCAATACCGGGTCCAACACAGATACGCAGTATTTT.

This clone was seen once. A read error may be the cause here, since a much bigger clone is one base away. This sequence joins TRBV18 and TRBJ1-1; 7 bases fit TRBD1. The CDR3 spans 13 residues. Trimming took 4 bases from V and 1 from J; bases not matched to a gene: 0. CDR1 is KGHSH and CDR2 is LQKENI in the germline V gene. The chain's CDR3 is CASSRTGNTEAFF. CDR3 DNA sequence: TGTGCCAGCTCACGGACAGGGAACACTGAAGCTTTCTTT.

The gene calls are TRBV18 and TRBJ2-1; 11 nucleotides match TRBD2. Germline V gives CDR1 KGHSH, CDR2 LQKENI. The CDR3 totals 15 residues. Trimming took 0 bases from V and 7 from J; bases not matched to a gene: 2. The CDR3 nucleotides read TGTGCCAGCTCACCACCCCCTAGCGGGAGGAATGAGCAGTTCTTC. Residues: CASSPPPSGRNEQFF.

Only one count was recorded for this clone. The chain combines TRBV9 with TRBJ2-2; D not resolved. Trimming took off 0 bases at V and 5 bases at J, with 11 bases between the two ends. This CDR3 has 15 residues. The germline V gene encodes CDR1 SGDLS and CDR2 YYNGEE. DNA for the CDR3: TGTGCCAGCAGCGTAGGCACTCCCGGGACCGGGGAGCTGTTTTTT. Its translation: CASSVGTPGTGELFF.

J is TRBJ1-4 and V is TRBV19; D is possibly TRBD1 (6 bases). Germline V gives CDR1 LNHDA, CDR2 SQIVND (reference sequence). The V gene lost 4 bases and the J gene lost 3 bases, with 15 bases spanning the gap. The CDR3 length is 16 residues. The CDR3 spells CASSRETTGANEKLFF. CDR3 sequence (DNA): TGTGCCAGTAGTAGAGAGACGACAGGTGCTAATGAAAAACTGTTTTTT.

This clone was seen only once. The genes are TRBV19 and TRBJ1-2, with a weak D call TRBD1 (5 bases). V was trimmed by 7 bases and J by 7 bases, leaving 13 bases between them. Germline-derived CDR1 and CDR2 are LNHDA and SQIVND (reference sequence). The CDR3 is made up of 12 amino acids. The CDR3 loop reads CASNQGVFGYTF. In DNA form, the CDR3 reads TGTGCCAGTAACCAAGGGGTTTTTGGCTACACCTTC.

This clone occurred once. The chain joins TRBV3-1 (or the pseudogene TRBV3-2) to TRBJ2-1; 7 positions match TRBD2. The CDR3 runs 13 residues. Germline CDR1 reads LGHDT; CDR2 reads YNNKEL (reference sequence). Unmatched junction bases numbered 9, after V lost 8 bases and J lost 8 bases. The CDR3 region is CASGTGGRHEQFF. CDR3 sequence (DNA): TGTGCCAGCGGGACGGGAGGTAGGCATGAGCAGTTCTTC.

The V gene is TRBV10-3, the J gene TRBJ2-3, with 12 bases identical to TRBD2. V gave up 8 bases and J gave up 4 bases; unmatched junction bases: 16. The CDR3 covers 18 residues. Germline assignment: CDR1 ENHRY and CDR2 SYGVKD. The CDR3 loop reads CAIQRFLAGGQDADTQYF. CDR3 DNA sequence: TGTGCCATCCAGCGGTTCCTAGCGGGGGGGCAGGATGCAGATACGCAGTATTTT.

This clone was picked up a small number of times. The chain carries TRBV19 and TRBJ1-5; 10 bases are a match to TRBD1. Losses at the gene ends were 7 bases for V and 5 bases for J; bases not matched to a gene: 2. The CDR3 extends over 13 amino acids. The V gene's germline CDR1 is LNHDA and CDR2 SQIVND (reference sequence). In nucleotides, the CDR3 is TGTGCCAGTATGGGACAGGGGTATCAGCCCCAGCATTTT. It translates to CASMGQGYQPQHF.

This clone was observed a single time. The chain combines TRBV7-9 with TRBJ1-4; 8 bases line up with TRBD1. V lost 5 bases and J lost 6; bases outside the gene matches: 8. Germline V gene data show CDR1 as SEHNR and CDR2 as FQNEAQ (reference sequence). There are 15 residues in the CDR3. The CDR3 DNA sequence: TGTGCCAGCAGCCCGCGACAGGGGAGGTATGAAAAACTGTTTTTT. Protein product: CASSPRQGRYEKLFF. Full variable domain (remainder filled in from reference TRBV7-9 and TRBJ1-4): DTGVSQNPRHKITKRGQNVTFRCDPISEHNRLYWYRQTLGQGPEFLTYFQNEAQLEKSRLLSDRFSAERPKGSFSTLEIQRTEQGDSAMYLCASSPRQGRYEKLFFGSGTQLSVL.

A single count supports this clone. The genes are TRBV3-1 (or the pseudogene TRBV3-2) and TRBJ1-4, with D possibly being TRBD1 (5 bases). The V end lost 2 bases, the J end lost 3 bases, and 13 bases lay between the germline ends. Germline CDR1 LGHDT, CDR2 YNNKEL (reference sequence). This CDR3 has 16 amino acids. The CDR3: CASSQTGGLPNEKLFF. CDR3 in DNA: TGTGCCAGCAGCCAAACCGGGGGGTTACCTAATGAAAAACTGTTTTTT.

The V and J genes are TRBV5-1 and TRBJ1-1, with a weak D call TRBD1 (5 bases). This CDR3 spans 16 amino acids. Trimming left V 2 bases short and J 0 bases short, with 14 bases between. Germline lookup yields CDR1 SGHRS and CDR2 YFSETQ. CDR3 in DNA: TGCGCCAGCAGCTTAGATGTCAGGGTAATGAACACTGAAGCTTTCTTT. Amino acid sequence: CASSLDVRVMNTEAFF.

The CDR3 DNA follows: TGTGCCAGCAGCTTACTCCAGGGGGCGAACACTGAAGCTTTCTTT. Its translation: CASSLLQGANTEAFF. This chain uses TRBV7-2 with TRBJ1-1, with 8 bases matching TRBD1. Germline CDR1 SGHTA, CDR2 FQGNSA. The ends lost 2 bases at V and 1 base at J; junction bases unmatched: 3. The CDR3 has 15 residues. The variable domain in full, completed from reference TRBV7-2 and TRBJ1-1, reads GAGVSQSPSNKVTEKGKDVELRCDPISGHTALYWYRQSLGQGLEFLIYFQGNSAPDKSGLPSDRFSAERTGGSVSTLTIQRTQQEDSAVYLCASSLLQGANTEAFFGQGTRLTVV.

V usage is TRBV7-9 and J usage is TRBJ2-7; no definite D call. The CDR3 sequence is 14 residues long. Germline CDR1 reads SEHNR; CDR2 reads FQNEAQ (reference sequence). The V gene lost 1 base and the J gene lost 2 bases, with 9 bases spanning the gap. The DNA for the CDR3 is TGTGCCAGCAGCTTAGATCCCAGCGCCTACGAGCAGTACTTC. Its protein is CASSLDPSAYEQYF.

The chain uses TRBV10-3 and TRBJ1-2; possibly TRBD1 for D (5 bases). Germline V gene data show CDR1 as ENHRY and CDR2 as SYGVKD. The germline V and J ends were trimmed by 2 bases and 5 bases, with 6 bases remaining between them. This CDR3 region has 12 residues. The DNA of the CDR3 is TGTGCCATCAGTGAGGACAGATATGGCTACACCTTC. Protein: CAISEDRYGYTF.

DNA of the CDR3: TGTGCCAGCAGATATGGCGGCCCCGGGGCCAACGTCCTGACTTTC. The encoded protein is CASRYGGPGANVLTF. The chain couples TRBV12-1 to TRBJ2-6; the table names TRBD2, a call not compared with the DNA. TRBV12-1 is flagged as a pseudogene. The CDR3 covers 15 residues.

This CDR3 is CASSVEGRNRDEQFF. CDR3 DNA sequence: TGTGCCAGCAGCGTAGAGGGGCGAAATAGGGATGAGCAGTTCTTC. The chain couples TRBV9 to TRBJ2-1, with D perhaps TRBD1 (5 bases). V lost 0 bases and J 8 bases, leaving 15 bases between the germline ends. Germline CDR1 reads SGDLS; CDR2 reads YYNGEE. CDR3 size: 15 residues.

V gene TRBV2 combines with J gene TRBJ2-1, with TRBD1 as a possible D gene (5 bases). This CDR3 spans 14 amino acids. Per the germline V gene, CDR1 is SNHLY and CDR2 is FYNNEI. V lost 1 base to trimming and J lost 3 bases, with 7 bases between them. The DNA of the CDR3 is TGTGCCAGCAGTGAAGGGACAAGCTACAATGAGCAGTTCTTC. This gives the protein CASSEGTSYNEQFF.

The chain combines TRBV2 with TRBJ2-1, with D perhaps matching TRBD1 (5 bases). CDR1 SNHLY and CDR2 FYNNEI come from the germline V gene. The CDR3 totals 13 residues. Trimming removed 3 bases from V and 4 bases from J, with 7 bases in between. The CDR3: CASSDRVYNEQFF. CDR3 sequence (DNA): TGTGCCAGCAGTGACAGGGTGTACAATGAGCAGTTCTTC.

The J gene is TRBJ2-4, the V gene TRBV5-1; a possible D gene is TRBD2 (5 bases). Trimming cost V 4 bases and J 9 bases, with 14 bases left between them. Germline lookup yields CDR1 SGHRS and CDR2 YFSETQ. CDR3 size: 13 residues. The CDR3 coding sequence is TGCGCCAGCAGCCAACTCGATGCGGGCATTCAGTACTTC. It translates to CASSQLDAGIQYF.

This clone was picked up one time. The chain has TRBV5-4 and TRBJ1-4; the D gene is possibly TRBD1 (5 bases). The V end was cut by 4 bases, the J end by 5 bases, with 15 bases between. This CDR3 is 15 amino acids long. Germline V gene lookup returns CDR1 SGHNT and CDR2 YYREEE (reference sequence). CDR3 region: CASSGGVGGNEKLFF. CDR3 DNA sequence: TGTGCCAGCAGCGGGGGGGTTGGAGGGAATGAAAAACTGTTTTTT.

The chain couples TRBV24-1 to TRBJ1-2, with D hard to call. Trimming took off 6 bases at V and 6 bases at J, with 10 bases between the two ends. The CDR3 consists of 12 residues. Germline V gene sequence: CDR1 KGHDR, CDR2 SFDVKD. As DNA, the CDR3 is TGTGCCACCAGTAAGGCCGGGGATGGCTACACCTTC. It translates to CATSKAGDGYTF.

V and J are TRBV9 and TRBJ2-7; TRBD2 agrees at 8 bases. Germline trimming cut 0 bases from V and 2 bases from J; bases unmatched to any gene: 7. This CDR3 has 16 amino acids. CDR1 SGDLS and CDR2 YYNGEE come from the germline V gene. The DNA of the CDR3 is TGTGCCAGCAGCGTAGCTACGGGAGGGACCCCCTACGAGCAGTACTTC. Its translation: CASSVATGGTPYEQYF.

The gene calls are TRBV5-6 and TRBJ1-2; unclear D gene. Germline-derived CDR1 and CDR2 are SGHDT and YYEEEE. V was shortened by 3 bases and J by 7 bases, with 16 bases between the two germline ends. CDR3 length equals 14 residues. In DNA, the CDR3 is TGTGCCAGCAGCTCGGGAACATTTCATGTTGGCTACACCTTC. It specifies CASSSGTFHVGYTF. The full variable domain, completed using reference TRBV5-6 and TRBJ1-2, is DAGVTQSPTHLIKTRGQQVTLRCSPKSGHDTVSWYQQALGQGPQFIFQYYEEEERQRGNFPDRFSGHQFPNYSSELNVNALLLGDSALYLCASSSGTFHVGYTFGSGTRLTVV.